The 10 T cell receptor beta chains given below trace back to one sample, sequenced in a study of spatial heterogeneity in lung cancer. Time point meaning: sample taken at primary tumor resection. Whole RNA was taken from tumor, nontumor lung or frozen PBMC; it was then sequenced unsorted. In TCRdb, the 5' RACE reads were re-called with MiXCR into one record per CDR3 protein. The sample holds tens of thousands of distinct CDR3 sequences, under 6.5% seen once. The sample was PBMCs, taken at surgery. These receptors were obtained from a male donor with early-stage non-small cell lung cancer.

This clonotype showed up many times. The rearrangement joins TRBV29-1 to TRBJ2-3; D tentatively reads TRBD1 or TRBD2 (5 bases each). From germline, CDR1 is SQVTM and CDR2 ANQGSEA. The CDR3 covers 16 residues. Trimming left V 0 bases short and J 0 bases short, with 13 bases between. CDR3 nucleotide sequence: TGCAGCGTTGAAGATGTACACGGGGACAGCACAGATACGCAGTATTTT. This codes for CSVEDVHGDSTDTQYF.

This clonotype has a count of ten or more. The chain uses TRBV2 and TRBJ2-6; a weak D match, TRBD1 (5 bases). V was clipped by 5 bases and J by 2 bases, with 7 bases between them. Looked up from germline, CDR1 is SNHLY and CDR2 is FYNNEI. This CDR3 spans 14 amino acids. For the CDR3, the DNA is TGTGCCAGCAGTAGGGGCGCTGGGGCCAACGTCCTGACTTTC. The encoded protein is CASSRGAGANVLTF. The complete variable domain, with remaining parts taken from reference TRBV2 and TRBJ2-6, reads EPEVTQTPSHQVTQMGQEVILRCVPISNHLYFYWYRQILGQKVEFLVSFYNNEISEKSEIFDDQFSVERPDGSNFTLKIRSTKLEDSAMYFCASSRGAGANVLTFGAGSRLTVL.

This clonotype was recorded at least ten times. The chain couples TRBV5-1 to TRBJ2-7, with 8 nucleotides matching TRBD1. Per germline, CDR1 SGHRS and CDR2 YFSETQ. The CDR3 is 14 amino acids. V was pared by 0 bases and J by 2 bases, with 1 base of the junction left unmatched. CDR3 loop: CASSLARGPYEQYF. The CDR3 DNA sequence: TGCGCCAGCAGCTTGGCCAGGGGGCCCTACGAGCAGTACTTC.

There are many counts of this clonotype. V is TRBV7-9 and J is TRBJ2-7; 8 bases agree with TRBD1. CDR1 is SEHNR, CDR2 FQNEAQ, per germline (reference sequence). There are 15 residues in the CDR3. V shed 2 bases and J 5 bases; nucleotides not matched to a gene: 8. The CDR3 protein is CASSLKYGQGHEQYF. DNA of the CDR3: TGTGCCAGCAGCTTAAAGTATGGACAGGGCCACGAGCAGTACTTC.

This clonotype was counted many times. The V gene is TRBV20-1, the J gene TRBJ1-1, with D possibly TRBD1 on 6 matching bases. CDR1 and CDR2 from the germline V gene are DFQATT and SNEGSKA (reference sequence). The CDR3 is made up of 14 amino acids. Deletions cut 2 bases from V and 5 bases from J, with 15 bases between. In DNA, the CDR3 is TGCAGTGCTAGAAGCGGGGGGCGAAGGACTGAAGCTTTCTTT. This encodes CSARSGGRRTEAFF.

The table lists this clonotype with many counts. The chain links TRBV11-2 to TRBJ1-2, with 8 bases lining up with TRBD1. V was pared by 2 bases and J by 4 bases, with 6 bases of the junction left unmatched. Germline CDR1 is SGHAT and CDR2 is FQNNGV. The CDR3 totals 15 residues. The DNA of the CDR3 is TGTGCCAGCAGCTTAAGTCAGGGGGCCTTCTATGGCTACACCTTC. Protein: CASSLSQGAFYGYTF.

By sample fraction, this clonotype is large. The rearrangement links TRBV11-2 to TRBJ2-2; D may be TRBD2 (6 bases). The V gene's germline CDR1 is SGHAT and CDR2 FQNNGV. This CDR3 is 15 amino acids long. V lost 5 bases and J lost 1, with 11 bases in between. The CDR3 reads CASSPRDLNTGELFF. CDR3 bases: TGTGCCAGCAGCCCCCGGGACTTGAACACCGGGGAGCTGTTTTTT.

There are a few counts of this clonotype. CDR3 region: CASSSRTGEDEQYF. The CDR3 DNA is TGTGCCAGCAGTTCAAGGACAGGGGAGGACGAGCAGTACTTC. The gene calls are TRBV6-5 and TRBJ2-7; 9 bases are shared with TRBD1. The J segment lost 5 bases and the V segment lost 4 bases, leaving 6 bases of the junction unmatched. Germline values: CDR1 MNHEY, CDR2 SVGAGI. This CDR3 has 14 amino acids.

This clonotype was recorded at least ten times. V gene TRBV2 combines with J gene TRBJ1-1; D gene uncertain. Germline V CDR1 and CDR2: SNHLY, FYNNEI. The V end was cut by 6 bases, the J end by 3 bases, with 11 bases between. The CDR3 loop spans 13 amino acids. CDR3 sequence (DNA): TGTGCCAGCAGCGACCTCCGGTACACTGAAGCTTTCTTT. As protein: CASSDLRYTEAFF.

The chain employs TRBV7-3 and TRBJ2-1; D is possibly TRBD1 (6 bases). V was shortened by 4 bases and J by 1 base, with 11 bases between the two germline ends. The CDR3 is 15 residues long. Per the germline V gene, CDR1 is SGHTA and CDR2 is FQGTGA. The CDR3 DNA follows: TGTGCCAGCAGCTCTTCCCAGGGGTCCTACAATGAGCAGTTCTTC. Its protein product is CASSSSQGSYNEQFF.